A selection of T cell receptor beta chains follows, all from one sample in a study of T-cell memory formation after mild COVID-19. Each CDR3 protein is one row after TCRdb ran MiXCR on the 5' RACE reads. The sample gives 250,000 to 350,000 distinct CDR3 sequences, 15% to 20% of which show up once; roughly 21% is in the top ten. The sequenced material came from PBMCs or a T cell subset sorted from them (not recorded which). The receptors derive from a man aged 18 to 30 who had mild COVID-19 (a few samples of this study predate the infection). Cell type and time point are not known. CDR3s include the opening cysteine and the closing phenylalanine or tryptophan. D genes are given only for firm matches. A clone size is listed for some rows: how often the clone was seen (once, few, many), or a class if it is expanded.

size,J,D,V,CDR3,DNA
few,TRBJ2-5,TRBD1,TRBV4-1,CASSLLVGRGHRETQYF,TGCGCCAGCAGCCTACTAGTTGGAAGGGGGCATCGGGAGACCCAGTACTTC
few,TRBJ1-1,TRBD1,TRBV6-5,CASSRNRGLGTEAFF,TGTGCCAGCAGTCGAAACAGGGGGTTGGGCACTGAAGCTTTCTTT
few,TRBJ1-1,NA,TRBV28,CASRPTGNTEAFF,TGTGCCAGCAGACCTACAGGGAACACTGAAGCTTTCTTT
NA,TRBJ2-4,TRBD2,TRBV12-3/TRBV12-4,CASSLRWGPSGGPDIAKNIQYF,TGTGCCAGCAGTTTGAGGTGGGGACCTAGCGGGGGGCCCGATATAGCCAAAAACATTCAGTACTTC
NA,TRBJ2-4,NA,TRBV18,CASSPESTSYKNIQYF,TGTGCCAGCTCACCAGAGTCGACATCGTACAAAAACATTCAGTACTTC
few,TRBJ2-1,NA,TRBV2,CASKRLAEVQFF,TGTGCCAGCAAGAGGCTAGCCGAAGTGCAGTTCTTC
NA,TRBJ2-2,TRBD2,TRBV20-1,CSASLATKNTGELFF,TGCAGTGCCTCACTAGCGACAAAGAACACCGGGGAGCTGTTTTTT
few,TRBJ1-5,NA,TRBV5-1,CASTFIPGNQPQHF,TGCGCCAGCACCTTTATTCCGGGAAATCAGCCCCAGCATTTT
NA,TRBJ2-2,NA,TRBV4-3,CASSQAVTGGELFF,TGCGCCAGCAGCCAAGCCGTGACAGGCGGGGAGCTGTTTTTT
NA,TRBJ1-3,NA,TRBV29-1,CSVDLGGGENTIYF,TGCAGCGTTGATCTGGGAGGGGGAGAAAACACCATATATTTT
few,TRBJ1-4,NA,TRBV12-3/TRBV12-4,CASSLGLLGAGEKLFF,TGTGCCAGCAGTTTAGGGCTTTTGGGGGCCGGTGAAAAACTGTTTTTT
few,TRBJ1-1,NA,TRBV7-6,CASSLVLATEAFF,TGTGCCAGCAGCTTAGTTCTTGCTACTGAAGCTTTCTTT
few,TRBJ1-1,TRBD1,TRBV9,CASSGRQGTNTEAFF,TGTGCCAGCAGCGGACGACAGGGAACGAACACTGAAGCTTTCTTT
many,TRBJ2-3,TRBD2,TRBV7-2,CASSPGGPPDTQYF,TGTGCCAGCAGCCCGGGGGGGCCCCCAGATACGCAGTATTTT
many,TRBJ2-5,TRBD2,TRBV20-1,CSAPRGAEETQYF,TGCAGTGCTCCGCGGGGGGCTGAAGAGACCCAGTACTTC
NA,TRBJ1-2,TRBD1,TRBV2,CASISLDREAHGYTF,TGTGCCAGCATTTCCCTTGACAGGGAGGCTCATGGCTACACCTTC
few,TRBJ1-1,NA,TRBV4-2,CASSQEQTVRAFF,TGTGCCAGCAGCCAAGAACAGACAGTACGAGCTTTCTTT
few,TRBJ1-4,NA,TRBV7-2,CASSLTGSEKLFF,TGTGCCAGCAGCTTAACCGGGAGTGAAAAACTGTTTTTT
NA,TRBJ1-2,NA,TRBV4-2,CASSQSSQVDYTF,TGTGCCAGCAGCCAGTCCTCGCAGGTGGACTACACCTTC
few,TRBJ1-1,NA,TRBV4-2,CASSQVSLNTEAFF,TGTGCCAGCAGCCAAGTCTCTCTGAACACTGAAGCTTTCTTT
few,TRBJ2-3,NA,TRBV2,CASSDLGTDTQYF,TGTGCCAGCAGTGACTTGGGCACAGATACGCAGTATTTT
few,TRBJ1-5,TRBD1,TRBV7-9,CASSSVGQGPYQPQHF,TGTGCCAGCAGCTCGGTCGGACAGGGGCCCTATCAGCCCCAGCATTTT
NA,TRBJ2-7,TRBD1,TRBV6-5,CASSRSGTGGYEQYF,TGTGCCAGCAGTCGTTCCGGGACAGGGGGATACGAGCAGTACTTC
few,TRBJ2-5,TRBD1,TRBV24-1,CATGAATGDQETQYF,TGTGCCACCGGTGCGGCGACAGGGGACCAAGAGACCCAGTACTTC
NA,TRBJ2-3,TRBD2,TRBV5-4,CASRPRGAGGRTDTQYF,TGTGCCAGCAGACCCCGAGGGGCGGGGGGGCGCACAGATACGCAGTATTTT
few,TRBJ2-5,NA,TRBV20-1,CSARASTSATVTQYF,TGCAGTGCTAGAGCCTCGACTTCTGCGACAGTGACCCAGTACTTC
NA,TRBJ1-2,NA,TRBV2,CASSEERGYGYTF,TGTGCCAGCAGTGAAGAAAGGGGCTATGGCTACACCTTC
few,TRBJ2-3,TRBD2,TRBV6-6,CASRRPSGSTDTQYF,TGTGCCAGCAGACGACCTAGCGGCAGCACAGATACGCAGTATTTT
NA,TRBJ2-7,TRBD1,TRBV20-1,CSASGQGGSYEQYF,TGCAGTGCTTCTGGACAGGGTGGCTCCTACGAGCAGTACTTC
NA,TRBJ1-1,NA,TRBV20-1,CSARRVVNTEAFF,TGCAGTGCTAGGAGAGTAGTCAACACTGAAGCTTTCTTT
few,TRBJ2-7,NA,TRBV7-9,CASSLGQPGYEQYF,TGTGCCAGCAGCTTAGGTCAACCGGGGTACGAGCAGTACTTC
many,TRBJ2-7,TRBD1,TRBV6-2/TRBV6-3,CASSYPGQAFLSYEQYF,TGTGCCAGCAGTTACCCGGGACAGGCTTTCCTTTCTTACGAGCAGTACTTC
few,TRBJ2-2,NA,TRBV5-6,CASSLWGPGTGELFF,TGTGCCAGCAGTCTATGGGGGCCGGGCACCGGGGAGCTGTTTTTT
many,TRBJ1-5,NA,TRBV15,CATSSFSGQEYSNQPQHF,TGTGCCACCAGCAGCTTTTCAGGGCAGGAGTATAGCAATCAGCCCCAGCATTTT
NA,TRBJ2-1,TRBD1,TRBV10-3,CANGQGGSYNEQFF,TGTGCCAACGGACAGGGCGGAAGCTACAATGAGCAGTTCTTC
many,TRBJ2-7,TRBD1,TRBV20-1,CSARDAGTVGGYEQYF,TGCAGTGCTAGAGACGCCGGGACAGTAGGAGGCTACGAGCAGTACTTC
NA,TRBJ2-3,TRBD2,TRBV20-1,CSASWTSGGTDTQYF,TGCAGTGCTAGCTGGACTAGCGGGGGAACAGATACGCAGTATTTT
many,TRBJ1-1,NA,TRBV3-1,CASSHSDRLAFF,TGTGCCAGCAGCCACTCTGACAGACTAGCTTTCTTT
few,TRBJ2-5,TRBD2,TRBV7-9,CASSSRSGGVQETQYF,TGTGCCAGCAGCTCACGTAGCGGGGGAGTTCAAGAGACCCAGTACTTC
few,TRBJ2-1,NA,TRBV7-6,CASSLGPGGGAYNEQFF,TGTGCCAGCAGCTTAGGACCGGGGGGCGGCGCCTACAATGAGCAGTTCTTC
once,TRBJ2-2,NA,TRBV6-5,CASSYGAISTGELFF,TGTGCCAGCAGTTACGGCGCTATCTCCACCGGGGAGCTGTTTTTT
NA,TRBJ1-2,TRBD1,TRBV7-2,CASSARQGVNYGYTF,TGTGCCAGCAGCGCGAGACAGGGGGTTAACTATGGCTACACCTTC
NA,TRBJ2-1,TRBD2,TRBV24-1,CATSVAGGQEQFF,TGTGCCACCAGTGTAGCGGGGGGGCAAGAGCAGTTCTTC
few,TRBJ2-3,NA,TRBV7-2,CASSLRGAKDTQYF,TGTGCCAGCAGCCTACGGGGGGCAAAGGATACGCAGTATTTT
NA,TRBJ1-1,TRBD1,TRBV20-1,CSARSAGTGTDTEAFF,TGCAGTGCTAGAAGCGCCGGGACAGGTACGGACACTGAAGCTTTCTTT
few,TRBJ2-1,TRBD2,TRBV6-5,CASSTIAGGLGEQFF,TGTGCCAGCAGCACTATAGCGGGGGGGCTAGGGGAGCAGTTCTTC
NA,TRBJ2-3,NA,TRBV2,CAGIAGTDTQYF,TGTGCCGGGATAGCGGGCACAGATACGCAGTATTTT
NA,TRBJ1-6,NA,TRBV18,CASSPVNSPLHF,TGTGCCAGCTCACCAGTTAATTCACCCCTCCACTTT
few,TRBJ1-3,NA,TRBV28,CASVGGFGNTIYF,TGTGCCAGCGTGGGTGGCTTTGGAAACACCATATATTTT
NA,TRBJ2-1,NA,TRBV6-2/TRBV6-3,CASTLQGLAYNEQFF,TGTGCCAGCACCCTCCAGGGGCTTGCCTACAATGAGCAGTTCTTC
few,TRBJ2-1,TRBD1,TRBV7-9,CASSFGPGQGANEQFF,TGTGCCAGCAGCTTCGGTCCGGGACAGGGCGCCAATGAGCAGTTCTTC
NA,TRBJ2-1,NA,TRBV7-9,CASSRSNEQFF,TGTGCCAGCAGTCGGTCCAATGAGCAGTTCTTC
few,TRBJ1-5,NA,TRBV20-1,CSASPGPGNQPQHF,TGCAGTGCTAGTCCGGGGCCCGGAAATCAGCCCCAGCATTTT
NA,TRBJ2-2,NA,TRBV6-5,CASTRVLGGELFF,TGTGCCAGCACCCGTGTGTTGGGCGGGGAGCTGTTTTTT
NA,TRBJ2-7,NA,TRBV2,CASSEGHSTYEQYF,TGTGCCAGCAGTGAGGGCCATTCTACCTACGAGCAGTACTTC
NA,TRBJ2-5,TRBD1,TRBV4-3,CASSPGQGWTQYF,TGCGCCAGCAGCCCGGGACAGGGGTGGACCCAGTACTTC
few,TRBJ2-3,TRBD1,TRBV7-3,CASRQGAGADTQYF,TGTGCCAGCAGACAGGGGGCTGGGGCAGATACGCAGTATTTT